This is a list of T cell receptor beta chains from one sample in a study of OX40 agonist ivuxolimab in advanced cancers. Here immunoSEQ multiplex PCR was the method, and the copy in TCRdb shows in-frame clones only, minus some. The table shows 15,000 to 20,000 clones, with 70% to 90% occurring only once. The material was CD4+ or CD8+ T cells sorted from blood, obtained in a trial of the OX40 agonist ivuxolimab. The receptor source for this set is an adult with an advanced solid tumor such as melanoma, head and neck, liver or kidney cancer. Both conserved end residues are part of each CDR3. The D gene is left open where the match is weak. Only some rows state a clone size, as once, few, many or a class for expanded clones.

abundance,v_gene,d_gene,j_gene,CDR3aa,CDR3nt
-,TRBV18,-,TRBJ2-3,CASSPPPRDPPTDTQYF,TGTGCCAGCTCACCACCCCCGCGGGATCCCCCCACAGATACGCAGTATTTT
few,TRBV11-3,-,TRBJ2-2,CASSGDSTGELFF,TGTGCCAGCAGCGGGGACTCCACCGGGGAGCTGTTTTTT
-,TRBV5-6,TRBD2,TRBJ2-7,CASSSMGGNEQYF,TGTGCCAGCAGCTCAATGGGGGGGAACGAGCAGTACTTC
-,TRBV7-9,TRBD1,TRBJ2-2,CASSSITGGPGELFF,TGTGCCAGCAGCTCGATTACAGGGGGCCCCGGGGAGCTGTTTTTT
-,TRBV19,TRBD2,TRBJ2-3,CASSTGTTNTDTQYF,TGTGCCAGTAGTACCGGGACTACCAACACAGATACGCAGTATTTT
-,TRBV5-1,TRBD1,TRBJ2-7,CASSSGQGVEQYF,TGCGCCAGCAGCTCTGGACAGGGGGTCGAGCAGTACTTC
-,TRBV27,TRBD2,TRBJ2-7,CASSPGSGIGWGQYF,TGTGCCAGCAGTCCAGGTAGCGGGATTGGGTGGGGGCAGTACTTC
-,TRBV9,-,TRBJ2-2,CASRGSGEPVGELFF,TGTGCCAGCAGGGGTTCCGGGGAGCCGGTAGGGGAGCTGTTTTTT
-,TRBV2,TRBD2,TRBJ2-1,CASRDPIGRDNEQFF,TGTGCCAGCAGAGACCCGATCGGGAGGGACAATGAGCAGTTCTTC
many,TRBV28,TRBD1,TRBJ1-2,CASRKRTGRLGYTF,TGTGCCAGCAGAAAACGGACAGGCCGGCTCGGCTACACCTTC
-,TRBV4-1,TRBD1,TRBJ1-1,CASSQDRGHLTEAFF,TGCGCCAGCAGCCAAGATAGGGGGCACCTCACTGAAGCTTTCTTT
-,TRBV15,TRBD1,TRBJ2-3,CATSMTGMDTDTQYF,TGTGCCACCAGCATGACAGGGATGGACACAGATACGCAGTATTTT
few,TRBV9,-,TRBJ2-7,CASSGQEPYEQYF,TGTGCCAGCAGCGGACAGGAGCCCTACGAGCAGTACTTC
once,TRBV27,TRBD1,TRBJ2-5,CASRPGTGYQETQYF,TGTGCCAGCCGTCCCGGGACAGGGTATCAAGAGACCCAGTACTTC
-,TRBV19,TRBD1,TRBJ2-7,CASGQGLKEQYF,TGTGCCAGTGGACAGGGATTAAAGGAGCAGTACTTC
-,TRBV5-6,-,TRBJ2-5,CASSSFGQQETQYF,TGTGCCAGCAGTTCATTCGGTCAGCAAGAGACCCAGTACTTC
-,TRBV27,TRBD2,TRBJ2-1,CASSLLASGGWYNEQFF,TGTGCCAGCAGTTTATTAGCTAGCGGGGGATGGTACAATGAGCAGTTCTTC
-,TRBV9,-,TRBJ1-5,CASSAYPGPNQPQHF,TGTGCCAGCAGCGCCTATCCGGGACCTAATCAGCCCCAGCATTTT
-,TRBV5-1,-,TRBJ2-1,CASRQGGLTNEQFF,TGCGCCAGTCGCCAAGGGGGTCTCACCAATGAGCAGTTCTTC
-,TRBV4-1,-,TRBJ2-7,CASSQGQGGTYEQYF,TGCGCCAGCAGCCAAGGACAGGGAGGGACCTACGAGCAGTACTTC
-,TRBV2,-,TRBJ1-2,CASSPPAVIIPYYGYTF,TGTGCCAGCAGCCCCCCAGCCGTCATCATACCCTACTATGGCTACACCTTC
-,TRBV9,-,TRBJ2-2,CASSVEGLAPNTGELFF,TGTGCCAGCAGCGTAGAGGGGCTAGCGCCGAACACCGGGGAGCTGTTTTTT
-,TRBV6-5,TRBD2,TRBJ2-1,CASKLAGYNEQFF,TGTGCCAGCAAACTAGCGGGGTACAATGAGCAGTTCTTC
-,TRBV4-3,-,TRBJ1-2,CASSRAEDRSNYGYTF,TGCGCCAGCAGCCGAGCCGAAGATCGATCTAACTATGGCTACACCTTC
-,TRBV19,TRBD1,TRBJ2-7,CASSIGGTVDYEQYF,TGTGCCAGTAGTATAGGGGGGACAGTTGACTACGAGCAGTACTTC
-,TRBV28,TRBD2,TRBJ2-1,CASSHGSGIEQFF,TGTGCCAGCAGTCACGGTAGCGGGATTGAGCAGTTCTTC